The T cell receptor (beta chain) described here comes from a study of cytomegalovirus exposure and HLA in healthy donors. This clone turned up a few times. Its antigen is unknown. V shed 5 bases, J shed 2 bases, and the junction held 4 bases outside the gene matches. CDR3 length equals 15 residues. In germline, CDR1 is SGHVS, CDR2 FQNEAQ. Primers: 60 Vbeta forward and 13 Jbeta reverse. Sequencing used immunoSEQ multiplex PCR; TCRdb keeps in-frame clones, though not all of them. The table shows 85,000 to 100,000 clones, with roughly 81% occurring only once. General study points: Most TCR sequences were seen very rarely across donors, but some public TCRs occurred in many.

The gene calls are TRBV7-8 and TRBJ2-3; 10 bases are shared with TRBD2. The source is a woman aged 18-29 years in good health and CMV-seropositive. Sequencing was carried out using PBMCs. Here the CDR3 DNA reads TGTGCCAGCAGCCCGACTAGCGGGCTCACAGATACGCAGTATTTT. Residues: CASSPTSGLTDTQYF.